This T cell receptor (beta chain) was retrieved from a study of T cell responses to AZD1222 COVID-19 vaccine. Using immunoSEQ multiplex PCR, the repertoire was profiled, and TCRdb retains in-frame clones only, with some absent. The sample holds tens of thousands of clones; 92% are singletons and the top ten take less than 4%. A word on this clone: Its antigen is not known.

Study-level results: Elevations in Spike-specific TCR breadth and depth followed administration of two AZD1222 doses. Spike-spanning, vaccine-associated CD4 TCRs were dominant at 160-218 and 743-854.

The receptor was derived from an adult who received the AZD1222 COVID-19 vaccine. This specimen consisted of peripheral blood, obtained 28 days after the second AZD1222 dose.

CDR3 in DNA: TGTGCCAGCAGCTTGGGACAGGGATCCTACAATGAGCAGTTCTTC. It translates to CASSLGQGSYNEQFF. V gene TRBV5-5 combines with J gene TRBJ2-1, with 7 bases identical to TRBD1. The CDR3 covers 15 residues. Trimming cost V 0 bases and J 1 base; bases outside gene matches: 1. Per the germline V gene, CDR1 is SGHKS and CDR2 is YYEKEE (reference sequence).